These T cell receptor beta chains were read from a single sample in a study of Ad26.COV2.S vaccination and SARS-CoV-2 variants. Measured with immunoSEQ multiplex PCR; TCRdb has only the in-frame clones, and not every one. The sample shows over 250,000 clones, more than 70% of them seen only once. The specimen comprised peripheral blood, sampled in a trial of Ad26.COV2.S vaccine versus placebo. The receptors were sampled from a person aged 18-65 years who received the Ad26.COV2.S COVID-19 vaccine or a placebo. Each CDR3 is given with its conserved first and last residue. Fields, in order: clone size, V gene, D gene, J gene, CDR3 DNA, CDR3 protein. The D gene is left open where the match is weak. Clone size is not always given. Where it is, it says once, few, many or a class for expanded clones.

clone size: .
V gene: TRBV6-5
D gene: .
J gene: TRBJ2-7
CDR3 DNA: TGTGCCAGCTCTCGAGGGTCCGATTCCTACGAGCAGTACTTC
CDR3 protein: CASSRGSDSYEQYF

clone size: .
V gene: TRBV12-5
D gene: .
J gene: TRBJ1-1
CDR3 DNA: TGTGCTAGTGGTATGACCCAGCAGACCCGGAGCACTGAAGCTTTCTTT
CDR3 protein: CASGMTQQTRSTEAFF

clone size: .
V gene: TRBV10-3
D gene: .
J gene: TRBJ2-5
CDR3 DNA: TGTGCCATCACTCCAGGGGCACCAGAAGAGACCCAGTACTTC
CDR3 protein: CAITPGAPEETQYF

clone size: .
V gene: TRBV9
D gene: .
J gene: TRBJ1-3
CDR3 DNA: TGTGCCAGCAGCCCAGGCTCTGGAAACACCATATATTTT
CDR3 protein: CASSPGSGNTIYF

clone size: .
V gene: TRBV30
D gene: .
J gene: TRBJ1-1
CDR3 DNA: TGTGCCTGGAGTCGGGATGGTTACGGCACTGAAGCTTTCTTT
CDR3 protein: CAWSRDGYGTEAFF

clone size: .
V gene: TRBV7-2
D gene: TRBD1
J gene: TRBJ1-2
CDR3 DNA: TGTGCCAGCAGCTTATACAGGGGGCTCGGCTACACCTTC
CDR3 protein: CASSLYRGLGYTF

clone size: .
V gene: TRBV7-9
D gene: .
J gene: TRBJ1-2
CDR3 DNA: TGTGCCAGCACCAATAGGGAGGACCTTAACTATGGCTACACCTTC
CDR3 protein: CASTNREDLNYGYTF

clone size: .
V gene: TRBV7-2
D gene: .
J gene: TRBJ1-2
CDR3 DNA: TGTGCCAGCAGCTTTGTGGGGCAGGGCGGCGGCTACACCTTC
CDR3 protein: CASSFVGQGGGYTF

clone size: once
V gene: TRBV19
D gene: .
J gene: TRBJ2-2
CDR3 DNA: TGTGCCACCAGTATACGGACCGGGGAGCTGTTTTTT
CDR3 protein: CATSIRTGELFF

clone size: .
V gene: TRBV3-1/TRBV3-2
D gene: .
J gene: TRBJ1-6
CDR3 DNA: TGTGCCAGCAGCCAGGGGGTCCTACCCTCACCCCTCCACTTT
CDR3 protein: CASSQGVLPSPLHF

clone size: .
V gene: TRBV5-6
D gene: TRBD2
J gene: TRBJ2-7
CDR3 DNA: TGTGCCAGCAGCTTGTTCGTGAGGGAACTAGCGGGAGACGAGCAGTACTTC
CDR3 protein: CASSLFVRELAGDEQYF

clone size: once
V gene: TRBV7-9
D gene: .
J gene: TRBJ2-2
CDR3 DNA: TGTGCCGGATCACCCCCCGGGACACCGACCGGGGAGCTGTTTTTT
CDR3 protein: CAGSPPGTPTGELFF

clone size: .
V gene: TRBV19
D gene: TRBD1
J gene: TRBJ2-3
CDR3 DNA: TGTGCCAGTAGTAAGTCCGGCGGGACAGGGTACACAGATACGCAGTATTTT
CDR3 protein: CASSKSGGTGYTDTQYF

clone size: few
V gene: TRBV5-1
D gene: TRBD1
J gene: TRBJ2-2
CDR3 DNA: TGCGCCAGCAGCGGGGACAGCCGCACGTCCGGGGAGCTGTTTTTT
CDR3 protein: CASSGDSRTSGELFF

clone size: .
V gene: TRBV4-3
D gene: .
J gene: TRBJ1-2
CDR3 DNA: TGCGCCAGCAGCCAAGAGGCCGCCCAAGTGAAAGGCTACACCTTC
CDR3 protein: CASSQEAAQVKGYTF

clone size: .
V gene: TRBV6-5
D gene: .
J gene: TRBJ2-1
CDR3 DNA: TGTGCCAGCAGTTCCCGCTCGACGGATGAGCAGTTCTTC
CDR3 protein: CASSSRSTDEQFF

clone size: .
V gene: TRBV2
D gene: TRBD1
J gene: TRBJ1-1
CDR3 DNA: TGTGCCAGCAGTGCGGAGACAGGGTACACTGAAGCTTTCTTT
CDR3 protein: CASSAETGYTEAFF

clone size: .
V gene: TRBV5-1
D gene: TRBD1
J gene: TRBJ2-7
CDR3 DNA: TGCGCCAGCAGCCCTGGACAGGGGGTAGTTTACGAGCAGTACTTC
CDR3 protein: CASSPGQGVVYEQYF

clone size: .
V gene: TRBV30
D gene: .
J gene: TRBJ2-1
CDR3 DNA: TGTGCCTGGAGCCTCGAAGGTGAGCAGTTCTTC
CDR3 protein: CAWSLEGEQFF

clone size: .
V gene: TRBV7-8
D gene: .
J gene: TRBJ2-3
CDR3 DNA: TGTGCCAGCAGCTTTGAGGGGGGGTGGACAGATACGCAGTATTTT
CDR3 protein: CASSFEGGWTDTQYF

clone size: .
V gene: TRBV5-1
D gene: .
J gene: TRBJ2-7
CDR3 DNA: TGCGCCAGCAGCTCGCCCGACAGCGTTTCCTACGAGCAGTACTTC
CDR3 protein: CASSSPDSVSYEQYF

clone size: once
V gene: TRBV5-1
D gene: .
J gene: TRBJ2-2
CDR3 DNA: TGCGCCAGCAGTTTGATTCGTGACGGGGAGCTGTTTTTT
CDR3 protein: CASSLIRDGELFF

clone size: .
V gene: TRBV15
D gene: .
J gene: TRBJ1-1
CDR3 DNA: TGTGCCACCAGCAGAGAACAGGGTAATACCAACACTGAAGCTTTCTTT
CDR3 protein: CATSREQGNTNTEAFF

clone size: few
V gene: TRBV2
D gene: .
J gene: TRBJ1-4
CDR3 DNA: TGTGCCAGCAGTGTAGGTGAAAAACTGTTTTTT
CDR3 protein: CASSVGEKLFF

clone size: few
V gene: TRBV19
D gene: TRBD1
J gene: TRBJ1-1
CDR3 DNA: TGTGCCAGTATTGGACAGGGGGAAGAAGCTTTCTTT
CDR3 protein: CASIGQGEEAFF

clone size: .
V gene: TRBV25-1
D gene: .
J gene: TRBJ1-1
CDR3 DNA: TGTGCCAGCAGTGAAGAGCAGAACACTGAAGCTTTCTTT
CDR3 protein: CASSEEQNTEAFF

clone size: .
V gene: TRBV2
D gene: .
J gene: TRBJ2-2
CDR3 DNA: TGTGCCAGCAGGGGACGCCGGGGCACCGGGGAGCTGTTTTTT
CDR3 protein: CASRGRRGTGELFF